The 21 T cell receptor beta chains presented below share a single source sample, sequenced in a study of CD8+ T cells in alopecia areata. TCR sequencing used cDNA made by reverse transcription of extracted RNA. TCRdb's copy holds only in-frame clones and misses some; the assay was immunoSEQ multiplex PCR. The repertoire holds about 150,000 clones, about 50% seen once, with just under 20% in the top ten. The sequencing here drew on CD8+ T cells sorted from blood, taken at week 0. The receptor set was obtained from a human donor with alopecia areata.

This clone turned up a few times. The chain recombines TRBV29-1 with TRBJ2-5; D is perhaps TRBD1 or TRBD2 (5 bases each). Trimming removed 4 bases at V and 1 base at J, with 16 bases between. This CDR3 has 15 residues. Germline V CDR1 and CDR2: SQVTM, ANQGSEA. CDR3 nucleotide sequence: TGCAGCGTTGCCGCTAGCCCAGGGACCCAAGAGACCCAGTACTTC. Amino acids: CSVAASPGTQETQYF. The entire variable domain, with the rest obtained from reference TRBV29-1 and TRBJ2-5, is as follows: SAVISQKPSRDICQRGTSLTIQCQVDSQVTMMFWYRQQPGQSLTLIATANQGSEATYESGFVIDKFPISRPNLTFSTLTVSNMSPEDSSIYLCSVAASPGTQETQYFGPGTRLLVL.

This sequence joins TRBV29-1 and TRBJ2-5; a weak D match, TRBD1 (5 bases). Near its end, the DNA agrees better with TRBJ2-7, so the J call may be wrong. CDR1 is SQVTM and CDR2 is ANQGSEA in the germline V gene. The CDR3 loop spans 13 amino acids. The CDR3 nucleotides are TGCAGCGTTGTACGGACATCCTCCTACGAGCAGTACTTC. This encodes CSVVRTSSYEQYF.

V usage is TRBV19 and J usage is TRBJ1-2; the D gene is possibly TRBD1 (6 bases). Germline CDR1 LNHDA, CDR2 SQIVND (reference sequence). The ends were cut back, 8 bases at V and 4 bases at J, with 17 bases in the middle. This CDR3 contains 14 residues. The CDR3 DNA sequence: TGTGCCAGTTCGTATGGACAGACCCTCTATGGCTACACCTTC. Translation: CASSYGQTLYGYTF. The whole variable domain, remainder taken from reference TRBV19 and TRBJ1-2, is DGGITQSPKYLFRKEGQNVTLSCEQNLNHDAMYWYRQDPGQGLRLIYYSQIVNDFQKGDIAEGYSVSREKKESFPLTVTSAQKNPTAFYLCASSYGQTLYGYTFGSGTRLTVV.

The CDR3 loop is CARSLGSASQKNIQYF. CDR3 DNA: TGTGCCAGAAGCTTGGGGTCGGCAAGTCAAAAAAACATTCAGTACTTC. The chain combines TRBV5-3 with TRBJ2-4, with D unclear. TRBV5-3 is identified as an open reading frame with a role that is uncertain. V was shortened by 0 bases and J by 4 bases, with 14 bases between the two germline ends. The CDR3 is 16 amino acids.

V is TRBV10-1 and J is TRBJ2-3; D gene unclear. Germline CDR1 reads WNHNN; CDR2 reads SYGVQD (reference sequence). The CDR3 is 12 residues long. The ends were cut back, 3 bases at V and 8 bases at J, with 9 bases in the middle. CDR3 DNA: TGCGCCAGCAGTGATGTCTGGGGTACGCAGTATTTT. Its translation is CASSDVWGTQYF.

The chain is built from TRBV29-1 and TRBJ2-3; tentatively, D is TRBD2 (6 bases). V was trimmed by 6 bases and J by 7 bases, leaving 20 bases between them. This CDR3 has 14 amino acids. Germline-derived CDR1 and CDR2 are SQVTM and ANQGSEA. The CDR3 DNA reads TGCAGCGTCCTGACTAGTTTTACCCACCATACGCAGTATTTT. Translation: CSVLTSFTHHTQYF.

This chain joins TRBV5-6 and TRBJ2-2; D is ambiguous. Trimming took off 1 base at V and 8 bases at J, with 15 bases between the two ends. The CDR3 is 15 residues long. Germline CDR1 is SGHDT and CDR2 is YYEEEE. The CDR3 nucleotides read TGTGCCAGCAGCTTGAGTCACGTCGAAGAGGGGGAGCTGTTTTTT. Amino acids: CASSLSHVEEGELFF. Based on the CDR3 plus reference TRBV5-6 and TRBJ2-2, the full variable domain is DAGVTQSPTHLIKTRGQQVTLRCSPKSGHDTVSWYQQALGQGPQFIFQYYEEEERQRGNFPDRFSGHQFPNYSSELNVNALLLGDSALYLCASSLSHVEEGELFFGEGSRLTVL.

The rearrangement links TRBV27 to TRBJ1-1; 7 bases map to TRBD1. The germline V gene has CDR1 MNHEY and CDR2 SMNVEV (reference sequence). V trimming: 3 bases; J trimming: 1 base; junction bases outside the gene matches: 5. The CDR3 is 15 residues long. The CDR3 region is CASSFLGDRNTEAFF. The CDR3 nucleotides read TGTGCCAGCAGTTTTTTAGGGGACAGGAACACTGAAGCTTTCTTT.

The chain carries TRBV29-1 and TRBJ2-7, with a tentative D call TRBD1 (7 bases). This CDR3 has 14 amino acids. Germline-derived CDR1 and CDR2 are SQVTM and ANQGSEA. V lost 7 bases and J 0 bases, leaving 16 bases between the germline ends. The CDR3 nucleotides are TGCAGCGCCCAGGGGGGCGTGAGCTCCTACGAGCAGTACTTC. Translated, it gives CSAQGGVSSYEQYF.

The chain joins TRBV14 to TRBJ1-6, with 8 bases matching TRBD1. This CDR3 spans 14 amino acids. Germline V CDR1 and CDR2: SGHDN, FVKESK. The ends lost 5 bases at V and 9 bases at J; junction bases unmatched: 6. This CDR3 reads CASSMGTGGSPLHF. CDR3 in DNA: TGTGCCAGCAGCATGGGGACAGGTGGTTCACCCCTCCACTTT.

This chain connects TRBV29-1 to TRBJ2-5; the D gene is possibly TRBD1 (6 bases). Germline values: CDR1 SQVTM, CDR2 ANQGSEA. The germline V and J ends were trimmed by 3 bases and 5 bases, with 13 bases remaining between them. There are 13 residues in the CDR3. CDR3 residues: CSVEVGGRETQYF. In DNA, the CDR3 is TGCAGCGTTGAGGTTGGGGGCCGGGAGACCCAGTACTTC.

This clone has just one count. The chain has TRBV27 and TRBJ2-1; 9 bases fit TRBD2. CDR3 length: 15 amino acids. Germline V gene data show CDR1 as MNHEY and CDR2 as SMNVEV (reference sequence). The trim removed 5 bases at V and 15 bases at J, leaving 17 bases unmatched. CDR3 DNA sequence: TGTGCCAGCAGTCCAGACCTCGGAGCGGGGGGCCATACGTTCTTC. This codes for CASSPDLGAGGHTFF.

The CDR3, as DNA: TGTGCCAGCAGTTACCGGGAGGGATTGAACACTGAAGCTTTCTTT. This translates into CASSYREGLNTEAFF. The V and J genes are TRBV6-5 and TRBJ1-1; D gene unclear. CDR3 length equals 15 residues. With 2 bases removed from V and 0 bases from J, the gap between germline ends came to 10 bases. Germline assignment: CDR1 MNHEY and CDR2 SVGAGI.

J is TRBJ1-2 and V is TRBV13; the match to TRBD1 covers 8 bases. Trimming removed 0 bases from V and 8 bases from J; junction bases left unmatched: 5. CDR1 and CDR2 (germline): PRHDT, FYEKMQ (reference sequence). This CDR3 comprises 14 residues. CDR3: CASSLGQGAPGYTF. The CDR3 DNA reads TGTGCCAGCAGCTTAGGGCAGGGGGCGCCCGGCTACACCTTC. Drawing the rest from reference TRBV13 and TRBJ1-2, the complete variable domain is AAGVIQSPRHLIKEKRETATLKCYPIPRHDTVYWYQQGPGQDPQFLISFYEKMQSDKGSIPDRFSAQQFSDYHSELNMSSLELGDSALYFCASSLGQGAPGYTFGSGTRLTVV.

CDR3 amino acids: CASSIDLSGLENEQFF. The CDR3 region has the DNA TGTGCCAGTAGTATAGACCTCTCCGGACTAGAAAATGAGCAGTTCTTC. This chain links TRBV19 with TRBJ2-1; TRBD2 matches at 7 bases. V lost 0 bases to trimming and J lost 7 bases; unmatched junction nucleotides: 9. This CDR3 comprises 16 residues. Per germline, CDR1 LNHDA and CDR2 SQIVND (reference sequence).

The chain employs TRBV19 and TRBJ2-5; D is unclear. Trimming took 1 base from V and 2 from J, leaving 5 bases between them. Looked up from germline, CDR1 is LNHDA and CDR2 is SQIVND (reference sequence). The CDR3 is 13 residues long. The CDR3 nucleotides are TGTGCCAGTAGTATAGCAGATCAAGAGACCCAGTACTTC. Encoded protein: CASSIADQETQYF.

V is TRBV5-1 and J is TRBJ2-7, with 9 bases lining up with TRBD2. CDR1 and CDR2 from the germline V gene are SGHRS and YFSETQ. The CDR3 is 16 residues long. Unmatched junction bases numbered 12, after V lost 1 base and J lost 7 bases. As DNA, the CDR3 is TGCGCCAGCAGCTTGCGCAGGACTAGCGATCCGGGAGAGCAGTACTTC. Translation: CASSLRRTSDPGEQYF.

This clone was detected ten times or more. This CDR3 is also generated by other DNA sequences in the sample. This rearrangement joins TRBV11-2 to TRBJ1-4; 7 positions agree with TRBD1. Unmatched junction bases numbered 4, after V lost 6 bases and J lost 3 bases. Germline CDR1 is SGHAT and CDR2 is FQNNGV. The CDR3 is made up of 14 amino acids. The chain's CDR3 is CASSSGQANEKLFF. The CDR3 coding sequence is TGTGCCAGCAGTTCCGGACAGGCTAATGAAAAACTGTTTTTT.

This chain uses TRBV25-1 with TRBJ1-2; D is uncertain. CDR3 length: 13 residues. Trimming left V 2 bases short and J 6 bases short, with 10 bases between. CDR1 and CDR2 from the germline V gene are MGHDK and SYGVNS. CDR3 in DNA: TGTGCCAGCAGTGAACTAGGGCGAGATGGCTACACCTTC. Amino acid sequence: CASSELGRDGYTF.

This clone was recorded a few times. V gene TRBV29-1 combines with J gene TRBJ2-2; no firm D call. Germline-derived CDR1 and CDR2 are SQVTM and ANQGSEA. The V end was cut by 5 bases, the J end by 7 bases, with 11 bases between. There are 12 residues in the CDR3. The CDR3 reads CSVFMAVGELFF. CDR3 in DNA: TGCAGCGTTTTTATGGCGGTCGGGGAGCTGTTTTTT.

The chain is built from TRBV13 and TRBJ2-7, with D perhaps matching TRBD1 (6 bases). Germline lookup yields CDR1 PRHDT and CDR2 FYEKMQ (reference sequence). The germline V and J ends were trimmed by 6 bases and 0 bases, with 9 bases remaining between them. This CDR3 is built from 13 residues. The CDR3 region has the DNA TGTGCCAGCAGAGGACAGAGCTCCTACGAGCAGTACTTC. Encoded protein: CASRGQSSYEQYF.